What follows is one T cell receptor (beta chain) and its context. What it binds is unknown. The CDR3 is made up of 13 amino acids. Germline assignment: CDR1 MGHDK and CDR2 SYGVNS. Between the trimmed V and J ends, which lost 10 bases and 0 bases, there was a span of 10 bases. Sorting based on CD45RO/CCR7/CD25/CD127/CD95/CD27 separated CD4+ naive, central memory, regulatory and stem cell-like memory cells. This specimen comes from a study of beta chain features in type 1 diabetes. Notes on the study in general: The study found that naive, central memory and Treg TCRB repertoires appeared more similar in patients than in healthy donors.

Expressed TCRB transcripts got sequenced, as all isolated RNA was reverse transcribed. Profiled with immunoSEQ multiplex PCR; TCRdb holds only in-frame clones, not every one. The repertoire holds 140,000 or so clones, with approximately 9.2% as singletons. The sequenced material came from central memory CD4+ T cells from blood. This sequence joins TRBV25-1 and TRBJ1-5; D gene uncertain. The receptor was isolated from a man aged 18 to 30 in good health. The chain's CDR3 is CATLTPSNQPQHF. The CDR3 coding sequence is TGTGCCACTCTGACACCTAGCAATCAGCCCCAGCATTTT.